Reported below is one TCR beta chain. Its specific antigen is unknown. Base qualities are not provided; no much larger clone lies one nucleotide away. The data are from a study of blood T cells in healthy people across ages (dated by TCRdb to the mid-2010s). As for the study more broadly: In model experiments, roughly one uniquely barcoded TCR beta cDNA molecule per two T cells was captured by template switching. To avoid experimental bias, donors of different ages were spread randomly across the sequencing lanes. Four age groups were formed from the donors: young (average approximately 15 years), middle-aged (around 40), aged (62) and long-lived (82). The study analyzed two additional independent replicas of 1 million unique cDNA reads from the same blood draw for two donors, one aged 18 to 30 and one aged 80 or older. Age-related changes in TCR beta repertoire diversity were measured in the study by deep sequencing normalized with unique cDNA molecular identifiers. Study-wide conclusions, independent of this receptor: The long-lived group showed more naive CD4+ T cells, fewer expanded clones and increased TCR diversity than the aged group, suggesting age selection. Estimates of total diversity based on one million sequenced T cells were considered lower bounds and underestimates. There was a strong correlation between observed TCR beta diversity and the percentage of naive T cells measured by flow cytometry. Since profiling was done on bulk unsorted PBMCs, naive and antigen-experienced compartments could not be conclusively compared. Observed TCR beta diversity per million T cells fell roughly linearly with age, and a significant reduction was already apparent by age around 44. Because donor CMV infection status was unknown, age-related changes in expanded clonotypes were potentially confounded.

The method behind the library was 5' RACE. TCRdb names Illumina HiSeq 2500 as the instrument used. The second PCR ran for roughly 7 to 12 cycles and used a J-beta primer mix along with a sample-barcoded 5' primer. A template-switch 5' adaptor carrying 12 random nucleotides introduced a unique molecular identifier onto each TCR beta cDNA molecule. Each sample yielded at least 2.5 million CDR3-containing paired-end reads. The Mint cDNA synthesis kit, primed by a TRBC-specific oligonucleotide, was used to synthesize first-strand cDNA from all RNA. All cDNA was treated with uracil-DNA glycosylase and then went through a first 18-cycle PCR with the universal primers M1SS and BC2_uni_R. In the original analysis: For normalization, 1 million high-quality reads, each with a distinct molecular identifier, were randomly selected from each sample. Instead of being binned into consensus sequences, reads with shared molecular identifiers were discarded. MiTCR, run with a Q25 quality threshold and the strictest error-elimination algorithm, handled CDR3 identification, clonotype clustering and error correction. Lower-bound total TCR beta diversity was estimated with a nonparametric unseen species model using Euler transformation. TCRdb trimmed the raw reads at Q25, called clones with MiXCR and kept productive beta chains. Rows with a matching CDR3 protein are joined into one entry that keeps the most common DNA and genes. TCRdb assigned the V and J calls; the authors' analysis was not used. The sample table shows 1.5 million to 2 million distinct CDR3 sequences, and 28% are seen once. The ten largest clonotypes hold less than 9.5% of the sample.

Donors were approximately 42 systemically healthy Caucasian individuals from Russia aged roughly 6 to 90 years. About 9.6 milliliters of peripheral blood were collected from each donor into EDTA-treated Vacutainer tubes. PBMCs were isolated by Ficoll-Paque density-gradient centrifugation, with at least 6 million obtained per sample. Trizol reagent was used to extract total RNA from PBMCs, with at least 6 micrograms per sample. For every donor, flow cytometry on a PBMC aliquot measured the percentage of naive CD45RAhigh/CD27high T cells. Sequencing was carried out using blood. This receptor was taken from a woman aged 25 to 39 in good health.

The DNA is as follows: TGTGCCAGCAGCTTAGCGCGGGACAACGAGCAGTACTTC. It translates as CASSLARDNEQYF. The V gene is TRBV7-9 and the J gene is TRBJ2-5, with the D gene tentatively TRBD1 or TRBD2, based on 6 matching bases in each. The last part of the DNA fits TRBJ2-7 better; the J call may be wrong. In the germline V gene (reference sequence), CDR1 corresponds to SEHNR and CDR2 to FQNEAQ. The cysteine opens and the phenylalanine closes a CDR3 of 13 amino acids. Only the CDR3 DNA is retained, 39 bases long and in frame from the first base.